This T cell receptor (beta chain) originates from a study of T-cell memory formation after mild COVID-19. Notes on this clonotype: Its antigen remains unknown.

Germline CDR1 and CDR2: MNHEY and SVGEGT. The CDR3 extends over 17 amino acids. V was shortened by 2 bases and J by 10 bases, with 24 bases between the two germline ends. Points from the study as a whole: A second wave expanding day 15 to 37 was CD4+-biased; contracting clones were balanced.

5'RACE primed from the constant segment yielded TCR alpha and TCR beta cDNA libraries bearing sample barcodes and UMIs. MiXCR, applied by TCRdb to the 5' RACE reads, yields one record per CDR3 protein. The table includes approximately 260,000 distinct CDR3 sequences, over 15% detected once. The rearrangement uses TRBV6-2 or TRBV6-3 and TRBJ2-4; no definite D call. This TCR was recovered from a young man who had mild COVID-19 (a few samples of this study predate the infection). Cell type and time point are not known. Sequencing was performed on PBMCs or a T cell subset sorted from them (not recorded which). CDR3 region: CASSYEPRDSGPRIQYF. The CDR3, as DNA: TGTGCCAGCAGTTACGAACCACGAGATTCCGGGCCAAGAATTCAGTACTTC.